The 10 T cell receptor beta chains reported below all come from one sample, sequenced in a study of blood T cell repertoires in COVID-19. Libraries were prepared by immunoSEQ multiplex PCR; TCRdb keeps only in-frame clonotypes and omits some of them. The table lists around 81,000 clones, approximately 86% of them singletons. The sample was peripheral blood. Receptors were obtained from a woman aged 60-75 years with acute or convalescent COVID-19.

This clone was observed a single time. The rearrangement uses TRBV19 and TRBJ1-1; 9 positions agree with TRBD1. The germline V gene encodes CDR1 LNHDA and CDR2 SQIVND (reference sequence). Losses at the gene ends were 4 bases for V and 5 bases for J; bases not matched to a gene: 11. The CDR3 covers 16 residues. The CDR3, as DNA: TGTGCCAGTAGTACCTTGACAGGGGGTTTTCTGACTGAAGCTTTCTTT. Residues: CASSTLTGGFLTEAFF.

The V call is TRBV6-6, the J call TRBJ1-1, with a possible D match to TRBD1 (6 bases). The germline V and J ends were trimmed by 7 bases and 3 bases, with 15 bases remaining between them. This CDR3 is built from 14 residues. In germline, CDR1 is MNHNY, CDR2 SVGAGI (reference sequence). The CDR3, as DNA: TGTGCCAGCACTCTCGGCGGGGGCTACACTGAAGCTTTCTTT. Residues: CASTLGGGYTEAFF.

The chain uses TRBV4-2 and TRBJ2-3, with D possibly being TRBD2 (5 bases). Trimming took 4 bases from V and 5 from J, leaving 13 bases between them. The CDR3 sequence is 14 residues long. Germline loops: CDR1 LGHNA, CDR2 YNFKEQ. The CDR3 loop is CASSLGDVEDTQYF. As DNA, the CDR3 is TGTGCCAGCAGCCTCGGGGATGTGGAAGATACGCAGTATTTT.

The V call is TRBV5-1, the J call TRBJ2-1; possibly TRBD1 for D (7 bases). Germline CDR1 is SGHRS and CDR2 is YFSETQ. The CDR3 is 16 amino acids. Trimming left V 0 bases short and J 2 bases short, with 12 bases between. CDR3 bases: TGCGCCAGCAGCTTGGCCGGGGGACAGACCTACAATGAGCAGTTCTTC. This gives the protein CASSLAGGQTYNEQFF.

This clone is labeled as medium-sized. The rearrangement uses TRBV6-2 or TRBV6-3 and TRBJ2-1, with D maybe TRBD2 (6 bases). Looked up from germline, CDR1 is MNHEY and CDR2 is SVGEGT. The germline V and J ends were trimmed by 0 bases and 4 bases, with 16 bases remaining between them. This CDR3 contains 17 residues. CDR3 nucleotide sequence: TGTGCCAGCAGTTACTCCCCCGTCGGAGGGATTTACAATGAGCAGTTCTTC. Amino acid sequence: CASSYSPVGGIYNEQFF.

The J gene is TRBJ1-6, the V gene TRBV7-9, with D uncertain. The CDR3 spans 13 residues. Looked up from germline, CDR1 is SEHNR and CDR2 is FQNEAQ (reference sequence). The V end was cut by 2 bases, the J end by 7 bases, with 6 bases between. CDR3 in amino acids: CASSLNSNSPLHF. The CDR3 region has the DNA TGTGCCAGCAGCTTAAACTCAAATTCACCCCTCCACTTT.

This clone was seen a few times. The chain employs TRBV9 and TRBJ2-1; 7 bases fit TRBD1. The germline gives CDR1 SGDLS, CDR2 YYNGEE. Germline trimming cut 3 bases from V and 1 base from J; bases unmatched to any gene: 7. The CDR3 has 16 residues. CDR3 amino acids: CASSETTGLSYNEQFF. The CDR3 DNA reads TGTGCCAGCAGCGAGACGACAGGGCTTTCCTACAATGAGCAGTTCTTC.

This sequence joins TRBV5-1 and TRBJ2-3, with 8 positions matching TRBD2. This CDR3 contains 16 residues. With V trimmed by 0 bases and J by 2 bases, 5 bases remained unmatched. Germline V lookup: CDR1 SGHRS, CDR2 YFSETQ. The CDR3 coding sequence is TGCGCCAGCAGCTTGGTAGCGGGGCACCCCACAGATACGCAGTATTTT. This translates into CASSLVAGHPTDTQYF.

This clone was observed a single time. The gene calls are TRBV4-3 and TRBJ2-3; 10 bases map to TRBD1. Per the germline V gene, CDR1 is LGHNA and CDR2 is YSLEER. Trimming removed 4 bases from V and 6 bases from J; junction bases left unmatched: 13. The CDR3 is made up of 17 amino acids. The CDR3 loop reads CASSRGTGADLVDTQYF. In DNA, the CDR3 is TGCGCCAGCAGCCGCGGGACAGGGGCGGATTTAGTGGATACGCAGTATTTT.

The V call is TRBV3-1 (or the pseudogene TRBV3-2), the J call TRBJ2-7, with TRBD1 as a possible D gene (6 bases). In germline, CDR1 is LGHDT, CDR2 YNNKEL (reference sequence). Trimming removed 1 base from V and 9 bases from J, with 16 bases in between. The CDR3 spans 14 residues. The CDR3 DNA reads as TGTGCCAGCAGCCAAGGGCAAACAGAGGGGGTGCAGTACTTC. It translates to CASSQGQTEGVQYF.